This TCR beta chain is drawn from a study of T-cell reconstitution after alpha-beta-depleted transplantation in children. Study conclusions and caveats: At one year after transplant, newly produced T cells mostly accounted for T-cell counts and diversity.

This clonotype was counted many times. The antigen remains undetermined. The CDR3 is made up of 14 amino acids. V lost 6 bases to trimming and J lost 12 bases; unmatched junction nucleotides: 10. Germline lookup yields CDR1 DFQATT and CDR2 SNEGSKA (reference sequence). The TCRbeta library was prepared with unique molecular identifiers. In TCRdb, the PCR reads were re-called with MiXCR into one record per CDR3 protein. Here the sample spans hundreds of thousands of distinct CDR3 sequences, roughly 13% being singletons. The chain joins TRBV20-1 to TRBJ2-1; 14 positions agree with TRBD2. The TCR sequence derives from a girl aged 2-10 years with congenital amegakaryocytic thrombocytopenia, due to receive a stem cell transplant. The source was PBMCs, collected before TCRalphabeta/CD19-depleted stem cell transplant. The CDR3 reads CSANEGLAGAVQFF. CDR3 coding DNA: TGCAGTGCAAATGAGGGACTAGCGGGAGCTGTGCAGTTCTTC.